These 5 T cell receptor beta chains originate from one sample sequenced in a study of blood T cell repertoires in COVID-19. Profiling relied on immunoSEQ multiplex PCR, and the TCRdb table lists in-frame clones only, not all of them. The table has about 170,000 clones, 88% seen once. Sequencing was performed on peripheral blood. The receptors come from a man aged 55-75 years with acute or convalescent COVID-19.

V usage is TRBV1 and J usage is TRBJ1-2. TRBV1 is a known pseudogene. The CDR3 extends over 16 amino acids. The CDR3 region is CTSSQVGGPRNYGYTF. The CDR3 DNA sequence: TGCACCAGCAGCCAAGTGGGGGGACCCAGGAACTATGGCTACACCTTC.

This CDR3 is CASSLGGTDRYGYTF. In DNA form, the CDR3 reads TGCGCCAGCAGCTTGGGAGGGACAGATCGATATGGCTACACCTTC. This rearrangement joins TRBV5-1 to TRBJ1-2, with TRBD1 identical over 7 bases. The CDR3 spans 15 residues. After removal of 0 bases from V and 5 bases from J, the junction contained 7 bases not matched to a gene. CDR1 SGHRS and CDR2 YFSETQ come from the germline V gene. The full variable domain, its missing parts supplied by reference TRBV5-1 and TRBJ1-2, is KAGVTQTPRYLIKTRGQQVTLSCSPISGHRSVSWYQQTPGQGLQFLFEYFSETQRNKGNFPGRFSGRQFSNSRSEMNVSTLELGDSALYLCASSLGGTDRYGYTFGSGTRLTVV.

The CDR3 reads CASEGLAGDYEQYV. The CDR3, as DNA: TGTGCCAGCGAGGGACTAGCGGGGGACTACGAGCAGTACGTC. This sequence joins TRBV21-1 and TRBJ2-7; the table's D call, TRBD2, was not checked against the DNA. TRBV21-1 is classified as a pseudogene. There are 14 residues in the CDR3.

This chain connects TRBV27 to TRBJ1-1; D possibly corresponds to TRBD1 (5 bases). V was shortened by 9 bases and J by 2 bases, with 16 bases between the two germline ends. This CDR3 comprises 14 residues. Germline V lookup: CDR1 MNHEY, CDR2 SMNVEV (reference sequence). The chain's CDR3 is CASFSRVGNTEAFF. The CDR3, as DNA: TGTGCCAGTTTTTCCAGGGTCGGTAACACTGAAGCTTTCTTT.

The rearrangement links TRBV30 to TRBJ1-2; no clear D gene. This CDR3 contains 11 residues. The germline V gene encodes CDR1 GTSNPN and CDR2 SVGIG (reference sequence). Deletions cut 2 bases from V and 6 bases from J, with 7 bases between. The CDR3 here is CAWSPGDGYTF. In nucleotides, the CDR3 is TGTGCCTGGAGTCCGGGTGATGGCTACACCTTC.